This TCR beta chain is drawn from a study of glioma-infiltrating T cells after dendritic cell vaccination. Looking at the study overall: Patients had newly diagnosed or recurrent glioblastoma and received dendritic cell vaccines.

The primer mix had 60 V beta and 13 J beta primers. The protocol was immunoSEQ multiplex PCR, while the TCRdb copy is restricted to in-frame clones and leaves out a portion. The table records roughly 20,000 clones, around 74% of them present only once. Trimming removed 0 bases at V and 2 bases at J, with 11 bases between. Germline V gives CDR1 WSHSY, CDR2 SAAADI. The CDR3 spans 15 residues. The gene calls are TRBV10-2 and TRBJ2-7; a weak D match, TRBD2 (6 bases). This sequence was found in a human donor with glioblastoma. The sample here was blood, taken before dendritic cell vaccination. CDR3 bases: TGCGCCAGCAGTGAGTCCGCGGGACCCGCCTACGAGCAGTACTTC. Residues: CASSESAGPAYEQYF.